The 11 T cell receptor beta chains listed next were all sequenced from one sample in a study of blood T cells in healthy people across ages. Sample-barcoded 5' priming and a J-beta primer mix drove a second PCR of about 7 to 11 cycles. TCRdb re-called the 5' RACE reads with MiXCR, one entry per CDR3 protein. The data contain about a million distinct CDR3 sequences, roughly two fifths of them singletons. Sequenced input: blood. Receptors originate from a man younger than 30 in good health.

The genes are TRBV20-1 and TRBJ1-2, with 9 nucleotides matching TRBD1. The germline gives CDR1 DFQATT, CDR2 SNEGSKA (reference sequence). The CDR3 is made up of 13 amino acids. V lost 3 bases, J lost 5 bases, and 4 bases stayed unmatched. The CDR3 is CSASLGTGYGYTF. CDR3 nucleotides: TGCAGTGCTAGTCTCGGGACAGGGTATGGCTACACCTTC.

As regards this clonotype: Germline is not matched at one junction end, which may reflect a read error. The genes are TRBV27 and TRBJ2-1; 7 nucleotides agree with TRBD1. CDR3 size: 14 residues. The germline gives CDR1 MNHEY, CDR2 SMNVEV (reference sequence). CDR3 sequence reads: CTSSLDRAEETQFF. CDR3 in DNA: TGTACCAGCAGTTTAGACAGGGCAGAAGAGACCCAGTTCTTC.

This clonotype was counted a few times. The chain carries TRBV4-3 and TRBJ2-5; D might be TRBD2 (6 bases). CDR1 and CDR2 (germline): LGHNA, YSLEER. The V gene lost 4 bases and the J gene lost 11 bases, with 23 bases spanning the gap. CDR3 size: 15 residues. CDR3 nucleotides: TGCGCCAGCAGCCCTTCCGGGACTCCCATTAATGAGCAGTACTTC. Translation gives CASSPSGTPINEQYF.

This clonotype was picked up many times. This chain connects TRBV9 to TRBJ1-4, with unresolved D. Germline V gene lookup returns CDR1 SGDLS and CDR2 YYNGEE. Deletions cut 3 bases from V and 3 bases from J, with 9 bases between. There are 14 residues in the CDR3. As DNA, the CDR3 is TGTGCCAGCAGCGCGGGTGGGTCTAATGAAAAACTGTTTTTT. This encodes CASSAGGSNEKLFF.

This rearrangement joins TRBV11-2 to TRBJ2-1; 8 bases line up with TRBD2. This CDR3 is 14 amino acids long. With 2 bases clipped from V and 8 bases from J, the junction kept 5 bases outside the gene matches. Germline loops: CDR1 SGHAT, CDR2 FQNNGV. Here the CDR3 reads CASSLQRGRDEQFF. The CDR3 nucleotides are TGTGCCAGCAGCTTACAGCGGGGGCGCGATGAGCAGTTCTTC. Supplemented by reference TRBV11-2 and TRBJ2-1, the full variable domain reads EAGVAQSPRYKIIEKRQSVAFWCNPISGHATLYWYQQILGQGPKLLIQFQNNGVVDDSQLPKDRFSAERLKGVDSTLKIQPAKLEDSAVYLCASSLQRGRDEQFFGPGTRLTVL.

The rearrangement joins TRBV4-1 to TRBJ1-4, with 12 bases that match TRBD1. Looked up from germline, CDR1 is MGHRA and CDR2 is YSYEKL. After removal of 4 bases from V and 8 bases from J, the junction contained 14 bases not matched to a gene. This CDR3 region has 18 residues. The CDR3 protein is CASSPNQGDRGRREKLFF. The DNA for the CDR3 is TGCGCCAGCAGCCCAAATCAGGGGGACAGGGGGCGACGGGAAAAACTGTTTTTT.

This chain joins TRBV2 and TRBJ1-1; 9 nucleotides match TRBD1. The length of the CDR3 is 15 residues. Unmatched junction bases numbered 9, after V lost 6 bases and J lost 4 bases. Germline CDR1 reads SNHLY; CDR2 reads FYNNEI. The CDR3: CASSGEGQGITEAFF. CDR3 nucleotides: TGTGCCAGCAGCGGAGAAGGACAGGGGATCACTGAAGCTTTCTTT.

The rearrangement uses TRBV7-2 and TRBJ1-2; D gene uncertain. Trimming removed 5 bases at V and 3 bases at J, with 10 bases between. The CDR3 runs 13 residues. Germline V lookup: CDR1 SGHTA, CDR2 FQGNSA. The CDR3 loop is CASSAVGYYGYTF. For the CDR3, the DNA is TGTGCCAGCAGCGCGGTGGGGTACTATGGCTACACCTTC.

In this sample, this clonotype turned up many times. The chain recombines TRBV4-3 with TRBJ2-3; possible D gene TRBD1, 6 bases. Germline V lookup: CDR1 LGHNA, CDR2 YSLEER. There are 15 residues in the CDR3. V lost 4 bases and J lost 3, with 14 bases in between. The CDR3 is CASSLRVRGTDTQYF. CDR3 bases: TGCGCCAGCAGCCTGAGAGTTAGGGGGACAGATACGCAGTATTTT.

This clonotype has a handful of counts. The V call is TRBV20-1, the J call TRBJ2-7; no definite D call. Trimming cost V 4 bases and J 6 bases, with 19 bases left between them. The CDR3 contains 14 residues. Germline CDR1 DFQATT, CDR2 SNEGSKA (reference sequence). CDR3 region: CSAIPGSNVLEQYF. CDR3 nucleotides: TGCAGTGCTATCCCCGGATCGAATGTCCTCGAGCAGTACTTC.

The rearrangement links TRBV3-1 to TRBJ1-5; TRBD1 might be the D (5 bases). V lost 1 base to trimming and J lost 1 base, with 11 bases between them. CDR1 LGHDT and CDR2 YNNKEL come from the germline V gene (reference sequence). The CDR3 consists of 16 residues. Here the CDR3 reads CASSQGGLGSNQPQHF. The CDR3 region has the DNA TGTGCCAGCAGCCAAGGGGGGTTGGGGAGCAATCAGCCCCAGCATTTT.